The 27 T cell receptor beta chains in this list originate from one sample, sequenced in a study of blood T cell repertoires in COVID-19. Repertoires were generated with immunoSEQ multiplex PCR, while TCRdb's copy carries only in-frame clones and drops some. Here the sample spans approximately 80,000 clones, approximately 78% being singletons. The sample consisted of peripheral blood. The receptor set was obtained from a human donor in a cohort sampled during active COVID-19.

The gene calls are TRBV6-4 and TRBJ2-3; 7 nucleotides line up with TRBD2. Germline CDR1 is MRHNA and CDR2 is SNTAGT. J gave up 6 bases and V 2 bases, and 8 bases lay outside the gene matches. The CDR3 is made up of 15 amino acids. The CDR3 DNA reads TGTGCCAGCAGTGACGGCACGGGGGGACCGGATACGCAGTATTTT. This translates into CASSDGTGGPDTQYF.

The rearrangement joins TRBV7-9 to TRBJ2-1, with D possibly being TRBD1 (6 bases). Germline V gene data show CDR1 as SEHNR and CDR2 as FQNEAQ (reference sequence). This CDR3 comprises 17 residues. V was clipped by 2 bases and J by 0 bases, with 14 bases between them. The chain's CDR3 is CASSLPTDSPSYNEQFF. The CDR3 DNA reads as TGTGCCAGCAGCTTACCCACGGACAGCCCCTCCTACAATGAGCAGTTCTTC.

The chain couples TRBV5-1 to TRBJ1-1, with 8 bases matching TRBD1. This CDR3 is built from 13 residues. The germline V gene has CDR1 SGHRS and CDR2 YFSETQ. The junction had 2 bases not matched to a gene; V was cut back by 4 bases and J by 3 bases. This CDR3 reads CASSDRGYTEAFF. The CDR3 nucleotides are TGCGCCAGCAGCGACAGGGGCTACACTGAAGCTTTCTTT.

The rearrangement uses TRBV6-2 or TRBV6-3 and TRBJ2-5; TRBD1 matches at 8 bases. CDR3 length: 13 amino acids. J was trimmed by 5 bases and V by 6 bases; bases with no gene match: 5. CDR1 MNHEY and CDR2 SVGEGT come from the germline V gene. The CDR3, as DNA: TGTGCCAGCAGCACTCAGGGGGCCGAGACCCAGTACTTC. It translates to CASSTQGAETQYF.

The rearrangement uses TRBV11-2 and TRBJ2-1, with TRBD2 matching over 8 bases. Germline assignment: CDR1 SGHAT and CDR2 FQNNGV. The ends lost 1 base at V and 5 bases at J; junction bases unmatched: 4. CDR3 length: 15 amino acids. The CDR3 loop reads CASSLGGGLHNEQFF. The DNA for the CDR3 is TGTGCCAGCAGCTTAGGCGGGGGGCTACACAATGAGCAGTTCTTC.

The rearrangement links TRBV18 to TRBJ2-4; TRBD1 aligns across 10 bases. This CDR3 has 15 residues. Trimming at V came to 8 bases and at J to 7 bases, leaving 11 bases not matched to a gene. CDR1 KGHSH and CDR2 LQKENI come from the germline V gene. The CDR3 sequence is CASRRIKGQGNIQYF. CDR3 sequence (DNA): TGTGCCAGCCGTAGAATAAAGGGACAGGGGAACATTCAGTACTTC.

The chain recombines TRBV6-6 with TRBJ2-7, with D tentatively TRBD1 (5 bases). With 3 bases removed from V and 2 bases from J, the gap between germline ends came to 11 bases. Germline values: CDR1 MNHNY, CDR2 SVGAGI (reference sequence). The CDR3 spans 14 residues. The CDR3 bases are TGTGCCAGCAGTTATTATCCAGGGACCTACGAGCAGTACTTC. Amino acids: CASSYYPGTYEQYF.

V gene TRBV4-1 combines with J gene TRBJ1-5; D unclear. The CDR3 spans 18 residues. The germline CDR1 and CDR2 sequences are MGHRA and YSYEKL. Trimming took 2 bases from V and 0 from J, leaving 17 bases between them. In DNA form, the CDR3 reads TGCGCCAGCAGCCAAACTCCCCCGGCGGCCGATAGCAATCAGCCCCAGCATTTT. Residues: CASSQTPPAADSNQPQHF.

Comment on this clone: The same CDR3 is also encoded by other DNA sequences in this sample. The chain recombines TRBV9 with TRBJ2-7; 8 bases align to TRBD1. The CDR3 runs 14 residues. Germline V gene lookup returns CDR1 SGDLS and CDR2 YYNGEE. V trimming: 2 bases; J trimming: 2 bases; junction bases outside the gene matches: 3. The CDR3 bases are TGTGCCAGCAGCGTTGGACAGGGAACCTACGAGCAGTACTTC. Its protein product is CASSVGQGTYEQYF.

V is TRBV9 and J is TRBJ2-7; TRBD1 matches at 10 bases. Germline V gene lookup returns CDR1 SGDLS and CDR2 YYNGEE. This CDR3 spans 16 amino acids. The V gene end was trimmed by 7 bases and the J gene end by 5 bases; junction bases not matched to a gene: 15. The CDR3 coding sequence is TGTGCCAGCGCTTCCGGAGTAGGGGACAGGGGCGACGAGCAGTACTTC. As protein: CASASGVGDRGDEQYF.

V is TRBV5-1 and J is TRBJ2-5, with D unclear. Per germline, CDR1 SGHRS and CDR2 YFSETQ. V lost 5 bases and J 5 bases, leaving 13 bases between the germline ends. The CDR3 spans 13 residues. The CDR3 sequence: CASSRLGGETQYF. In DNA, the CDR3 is TGCGCCAGCAGTAGACTCGGTGGGGAGACCCAGTACTTC.

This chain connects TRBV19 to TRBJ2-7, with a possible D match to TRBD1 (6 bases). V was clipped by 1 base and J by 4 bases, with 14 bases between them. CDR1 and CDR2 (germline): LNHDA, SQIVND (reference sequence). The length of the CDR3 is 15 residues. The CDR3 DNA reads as TGTGCCAGTAGTATAGCAAGGGGGAGTACTTACGAGCAGTACTTC. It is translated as CASSIARGSTYEQYF. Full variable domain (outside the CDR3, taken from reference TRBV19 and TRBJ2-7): DGGITQSPKYLFRKEGQNVTLSCEQNLNHDAMYWYRQDPGQGLRLIYYSQIVNDFQKGDIAEGYSVSREKKESFPLTVTSAQKNPTAFYLCASSIARGSTYEQYFGPGTRLTVT.

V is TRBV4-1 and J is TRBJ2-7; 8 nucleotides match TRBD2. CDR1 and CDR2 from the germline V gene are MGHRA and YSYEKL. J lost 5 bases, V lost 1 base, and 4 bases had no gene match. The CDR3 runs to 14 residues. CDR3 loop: CASSQAAGVDEQYF. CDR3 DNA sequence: TGCGCCAGCAGCCAAGCAGCGGGGGTGGACGAGCAGTACTTC.

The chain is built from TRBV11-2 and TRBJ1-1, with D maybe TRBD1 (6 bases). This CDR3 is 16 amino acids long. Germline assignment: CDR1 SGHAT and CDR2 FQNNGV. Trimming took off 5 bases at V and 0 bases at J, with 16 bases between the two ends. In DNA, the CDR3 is TGTGCCAGCAGCCGGGACACTCTTGCTTTGAACACTGAAGCTTTCTTT. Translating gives CASSRDTLALNTEAFF. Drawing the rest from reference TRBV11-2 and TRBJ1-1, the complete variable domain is EAGVAQSPRYKIIEKRQSVAFWCNPISGHATLYWYQQILGQGPKLLIQFQNNGVVDDSQLPKDRFSAERLKGVDSTLKIQPAKLEDSAVYLCASSRDTLALNTEAFFGQGTRLTVV.

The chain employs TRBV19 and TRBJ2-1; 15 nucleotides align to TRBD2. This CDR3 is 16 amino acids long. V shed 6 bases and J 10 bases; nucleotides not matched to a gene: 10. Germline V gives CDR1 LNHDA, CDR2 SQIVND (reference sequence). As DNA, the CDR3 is TGTGCCAGTAGGGGACTAGCGGGGGGCGATAGGGACGAGCAGTTCTTC. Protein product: CASRGLAGGDRDEQFF.

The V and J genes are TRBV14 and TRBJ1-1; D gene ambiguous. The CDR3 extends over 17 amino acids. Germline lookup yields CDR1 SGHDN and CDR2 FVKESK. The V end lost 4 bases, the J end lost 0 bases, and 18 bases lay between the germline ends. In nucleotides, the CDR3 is TGTGCCAGCAGCCGTGCGCTTGGGCAGAACATGAACACTGAAGCTTTCTTT. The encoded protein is CASSRALGQNMNTEAFF.

The CDR3 nucleotides are TGTGCCAGCAGTTCACCGGGACAGGGCACTGAAGCTTTCTTT. This codes for CASSSPGQGTEAFF. V gene TRBV6-5 combines with J gene TRBJ1-1; 9 nucleotides match TRBD1. The V and J ends lost 4 bases and 4 bases, in that order; junction bases with no gene match: 4. Germline CDR1 is MNHEY and CDR2 is SVGAGI. The CDR3 spans 14 residues.

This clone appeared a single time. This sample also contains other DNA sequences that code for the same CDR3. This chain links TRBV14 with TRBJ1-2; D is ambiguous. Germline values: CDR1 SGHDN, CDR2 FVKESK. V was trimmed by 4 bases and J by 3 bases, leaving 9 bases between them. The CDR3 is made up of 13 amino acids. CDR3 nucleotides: TGTGCCAGCAGCCCCGGAGGACACTATGGCTACACCTTC. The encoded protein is CASSPGGHYGYTF.

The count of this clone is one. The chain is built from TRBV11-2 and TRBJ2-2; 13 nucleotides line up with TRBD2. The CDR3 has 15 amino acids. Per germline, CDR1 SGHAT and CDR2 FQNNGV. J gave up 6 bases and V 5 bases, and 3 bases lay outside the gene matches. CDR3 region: CASSPLAGGPGELFF. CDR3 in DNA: TGTGCCAGCAGCCCACTAGCGGGGGGGCCCGGGGAGCTGTTTTTT.

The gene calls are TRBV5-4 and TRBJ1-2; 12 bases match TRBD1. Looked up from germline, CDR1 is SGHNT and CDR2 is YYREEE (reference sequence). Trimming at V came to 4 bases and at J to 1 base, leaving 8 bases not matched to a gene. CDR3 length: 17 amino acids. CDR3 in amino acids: CASSMGQGAGSNYGYTF. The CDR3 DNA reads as TGTGCCAGCAGCATGGGACAGGGGGCTGGAAGTAACTATGGCTACACCTTC.

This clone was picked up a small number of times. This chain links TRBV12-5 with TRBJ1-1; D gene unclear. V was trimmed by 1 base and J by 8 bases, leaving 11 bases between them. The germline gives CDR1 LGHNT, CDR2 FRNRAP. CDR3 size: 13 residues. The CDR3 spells CASGLDRGQEAFF. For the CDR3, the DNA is TGTGCTAGTGGTTTGGATCGGGGTCAGGAAGCTTTCTTT. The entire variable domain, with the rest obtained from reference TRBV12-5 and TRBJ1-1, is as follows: DARVTQTPRHKVTEMGQEVTMRCQPILGHNTVFWYRQTMMQGLELLAYFRNRAPLDDSGMPKDRFSAEMPDATLATLKIQPSEPRDSAVYFCASGLDRGQEAFFGQGTRLTVV.

In DNA form, the CDR3 reads TGTGCCAGCAGCCTCGGGGGTCCGGTGGGCGAGCAGTACTTC. It encodes CASSLGGPVGEQYF. The J gene is TRBJ2-7, the V gene TRBV3-1 (or the pseudogene TRBV3-2), with a possible D match to TRBD2 (6 bases). Trimming cost V 4 bases and J 6 bases, with 16 bases left between them. Germline assignment: CDR1 LGHDT and CDR2 YNNKEL (reference sequence). The CDR3 contains 14 residues.

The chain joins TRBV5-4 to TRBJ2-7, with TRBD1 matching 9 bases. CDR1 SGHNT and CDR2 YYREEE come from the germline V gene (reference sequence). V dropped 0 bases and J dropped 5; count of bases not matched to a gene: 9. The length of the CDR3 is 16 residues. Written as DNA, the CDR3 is TGTGCCAGCAGCTTGGCCAAGTACAGGGGGCACGACGAGCAGTACTTC. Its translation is CASSLAKYRGHDEQYF.

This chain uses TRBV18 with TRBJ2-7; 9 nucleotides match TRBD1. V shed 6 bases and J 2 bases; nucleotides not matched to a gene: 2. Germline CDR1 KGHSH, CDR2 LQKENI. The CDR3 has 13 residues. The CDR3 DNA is TGTGCCAGCTCGGACAGGGGACCCTACGAGCAGTACTTC. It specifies CASSDRGPYEQYF. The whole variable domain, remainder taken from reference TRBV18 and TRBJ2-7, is NAGVMQNPRHLVRRRGQEARLRCSPMKGHSHVYWYRQLPEEGLKFMVYLQKENIIDESGMPKERFSAEFPKEGPSILRIQQVVRGDSAAYFCASSDRGPYEQYFGPGTRLTVT.

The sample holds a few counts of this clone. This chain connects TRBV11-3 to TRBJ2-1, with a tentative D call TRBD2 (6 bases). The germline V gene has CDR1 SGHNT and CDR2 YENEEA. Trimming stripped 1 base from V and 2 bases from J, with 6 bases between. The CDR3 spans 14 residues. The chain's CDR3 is CASSLGLAYNEQFF. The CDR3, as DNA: TGTGCCAGCAGCTTAGGACTAGCCTACAATGAGCAGTTCTTC.

The CDR3 loop is CASSEGGGAGIQPQHF. The DNA for the CDR3 is TGTGCCAGCAGTGAAGGGGGGGGCGCTGGGATACAGCCCCAGCATTTT. This chain links TRBV6-1 with TRBJ1-5; possibly TRBD1 for D (6 bases). The CDR3 consists of 16 residues. The V end lost 1 base, the J end lost 7 bases, and 17 bases lay between the germline ends. In germline, CDR1 is MNHNS, CDR2 SASEGT.

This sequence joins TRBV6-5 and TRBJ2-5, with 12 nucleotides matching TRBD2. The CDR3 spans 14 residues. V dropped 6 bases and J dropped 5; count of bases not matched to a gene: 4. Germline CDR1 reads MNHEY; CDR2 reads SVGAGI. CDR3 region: CASSGLAGWETQYF. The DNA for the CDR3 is TGTGCCAGCAGCGGACTAGCGGGGTGGGAGACCCAGTACTTC.